One and the same sample provided the 27 T cell receptor beta chains below, sequenced in a study of CD8 T cells in Susac syndrome. Random hexamers were used to reverse transcribe an amount of about 0.5 to 1 ug RNA. TCRdb used MiXCR to reprocess the immunoSEQ multiplex PCR reads, holding one entry per CDR3 protein. There are a few hundred thousand distinct CDR3 sequences in the sample; about 91% occur only once, and around 0.2% lies in the top ten. The sequencing input was CD8+ T cells from PBMCs. The receptors were sampled from a human donor with multiple sclerosis.

This clonotype turned up a few times. The chain combines TRBV9 with TRBJ1-5; D may be TRBD1 (6 bases). Trimming took 5 bases from V and 2 from J, leaving 11 bases between them. Germline-derived CDR1 and CDR2 are SGDLS and YYNGEE. The CDR3 spans 14 residues. DNA for the CDR3: TGTGCCAGCAGTGAGGGGGGGGGCAATCAGCCCCAGCATTTT. Translating gives CASSEGGGNQPQHF.

This chain links TRBV29-1 with TRBJ2-7; no firm D call. Germline CDR1 SQVTM, CDR2 ANQGSEA. CDR3 size: 12 residues. V lost 5 bases and J lost 6, with 14 bases in between. CDR3 in DNA: TGCAGCGTTCATCTCTCGATGGGCGAGCAGTACTTC. The encoded protein is CSVHLSMGEQYF.

This chain joins TRBV11-2 and TRBJ2-5; tentatively, D is TRBD2 (7 bases). Trimming shortened V by 4 bases and J by 7 bases, and 22 bases separated the two germline ends. CDR1 is SGHAT and CDR2 is FQNNGV in the germline V gene. This CDR3 spans 16 amino acids. This chain's CDR3 is CASSSIRGGHVRTQYF. CDR3 sequence (DNA): TGTGCCAGCAGCTCAATACGCGGGGGACACGTTAGGACCCAGTACTTC.

The V gene is TRBV14, the J gene TRBJ1-1; D might be TRBD1 (6 bases). The V end lost 5 bases, the J end lost 3 bases, and 13 bases lay between the germline ends. In germline, CDR1 is SGHDN, CDR2 FVKESK. The CDR3 consists of 14 residues. The CDR3 protein is CASSRGTSYTEAFF. The CDR3 nucleotides read TGTGCCAGCAGCAGGGGGACGTCGTACACTGAAGCTTTCTTT.

This clonotype has ten or more counts. This sequence joins TRBV7-9 and TRBJ2-3, with D unclear. Per the germline V gene, CDR1 is SEHNR and CDR2 is FQNEAQ (reference sequence). CDR3 length: 11 amino acids. Deletions cut 3 bases from V and 2 bases from J, with 0 bases between. The CDR3 DNA is TGTGCCAGCAGCTTCACAGATACGCAGTATTTT. Translated, it gives CASSFTDTQYF.

The chain recombines TRBV6-5 with TRBJ2-7, with 16 bases that match TRBD2. The CDR3 length is 18 residues. V lost 2 bases and J lost 1; bases outside the gene matches: 5. Per germline, CDR1 MNHEY and CDR2 SVGAGI. CDR3 residues: CASSYPGLAGGRSYEQYF. The CDR3 nucleotides read TGTGCCAGCAGTTACCCGGGACTAGCGGGAGGGAGGTCCTACGAGCAGTACTTC.

The gene calls are TRBV19 and TRBJ2-2, with 9 bases lining up with TRBD2. The J segment lost 0 bases and the V segment lost 7 bases, leaving 15 bases of the junction unmatched. This CDR3 contains 19 residues. Germline V gives CDR1 LNHDA, CDR2 SQIVND (reference sequence). CDR3 loop: CASMVRLAVDYANTGELFF. The CDR3 bases are TGTGCCAGTATGGTTCGACTAGCGGTAGACTACGCGAACACCGGGGAGCTGTTTTTT.

J is TRBJ2-5 and V is TRBV24-1, with D tentatively TRBD1 (8 bases). The germline CDR1 and CDR2 sequences are KGHDR and SFDVKD. Trimming removed 4 bases from V and 5 bases from J, with 19 bases in between. The CDR3 length is 16 residues. CDR3 sequence (DNA): TGTGCCACCAGTGACGACACGGACAGGGAGGGGGAGACCCAGTACTTC. Protein product: CATSDDTDREGETQYF.

The V call is TRBV14, the J call TRBJ2-2; D is undetermined. V was cut by 0 bases and J by 6 bases, with 8 bases left in between. CDR3 length: 14 amino acids. In germline, CDR1 is SGHDN, CDR2 FVKESK. CDR3 amino acids: CASSQETHPGELFF. In nucleotides, the CDR3 is TGTGCCAGCAGCCAAGAAACACACCCCGGGGAGCTGTTTTTT.

The V and J genes are TRBV7-3 and TRBJ2-1; 8 bases align to TRBD2. The CDR3 sequence is 17 residues long. Germline lookup yields CDR1 SGHTA and CDR2 FQGTGA. V trimming: 4 bases; J trimming: 8 bases; junction bases outside the gene matches: 16. The CDR3: CASSSWVDGLAPDEQFF. The CDR3 bases are TGTGCCAGCAGCTCCTGGGTTGACGGACTAGCCCCCGATGAGCAGTTCTTC.

In nucleotides, the CDR3 is TGTGCCAGCAGCGTAGTGGAGCGCCATGAGCAGTTCTTC. This encodes CASSVVERHEQFF. The chain couples TRBV9 to TRBJ2-1; the D is unclear. The germline V gene has CDR1 SGDLS and CDR2 YYNGEE. Trimming took off 0 bases at V and 8 bases at J, with 9 bases between the two ends. The CDR3 extends over 13 amino acids. Filled out from reference TRBV9 and TRBJ2-1, the complete variable domain reads DSGVTQTPKHLITATGQRVTLRCSPRSGDLSVYWYQQSLDQGLQFLIQYYNGEERAKGNILERFSAQQFPDLHSELNLSSLELGDSALYFCASSVVERHEQFFGPGTRLTVL.

The rearrangement joins TRBV12-3 or TRBV12-4 to TRBJ2-1; 11 bases agree with TRBD1. The CDR3 has 17 amino acids. V lost 5 bases and J lost 5; bases outside the gene matches: 11. CDR3 loop: CASSLRTGGDRDNEQFF. Written as DNA, the CDR3 is TGTGCCAGCAGTCTAAGGACAGGGGGCGACCGGGACAATGAGCAGTTCTTC.

In its sample, this clonotype was seen a few times. The genes are TRBV7-8 and TRBJ2-3, with D unclear. This CDR3 contains 12 residues. Germline CDR1 reads SGHVS; CDR2 reads FQNEAQ. V lost 0 bases and J lost 6, with 4 bases in between. This chain's CDR3 is CASSLAMDTQYF. The CDR3 DNA is TGTGCCAGCAGCTTAGCAATGGATACGCAGTATTTT.

The chain joins TRBV10-2 to TRBJ2-3; D unclear. With 5 bases removed from V and 5 bases from J, the gap between germline ends came to 8 bases. Germline V CDR1 and CDR2: WSHSY, SAAADI. CDR3 length: 12 residues. CDR3 DNA: TGCGCCAGCAGTCCCGCTGTAGATACGCAGTATTTT. Protein product: CASSPAVDTQYF.

The rearrangement joins TRBV27 to TRBJ1-1, with D perhaps matching TRBD1 (6 bases). The CDR3 spans 12 residues. CDR1 is MNHEY, CDR2 SMNVEV, per germline (reference sequence). With 5 bases removed from V and 6 bases from J, the gap between germline ends came to 10 bases. CDR3 in DNA: TGTGCCAGCAGTCTTCAGGGGTCTGAAGCTTTCTTT. Translated, it gives CASSLQGSEAFF.

The CDR3 DNA follows: TGCGCCAGCAGCCAAGCCCCACAGGGGGCAGGTGGCTACACCTTC. This translates into CASSQAPQGAGGYTF. V gene TRBV4-1 combines with J gene TRBJ1-2; 9 nucleotides align to TRBD1. Germline lookup yields CDR1 MGHRA and CDR2 YSYEKL. The length of the CDR3 is 15 residues. V trimming: 1 base; J trimming: 7 bases; junction bases outside the gene matches: 7.

The rearrangement uses TRBV13 and TRBJ1-1; 9 bases are a match to TRBD1. CDR3 length: 17 amino acids. The V segment lost 3 bases and the J segment 3 bases; nucleotides outside the gene matches: 11. CDR1 is PRHDT and CDR2 is FYEKMQ in the germline V gene (reference sequence). CDR3 nucleotides: TGTGCCAGCAGCTTTTGGTCCCCCACAGGGGGCTACACTGAAGCTTTCTTT. It codes for CASSFWSPTGGYTEAFF.

This sequence joins TRBV28 and TRBJ1-2; 12 nucleotides agree with TRBD1. J was trimmed by 8 bases and V by 5 bases; bases with no gene match: 15. This CDR3 contains 17 residues. Per germline, CDR1 MDHEN and CDR2 SYDVKM. In nucleotides, the CDR3 is TGTGCCAGCAGTCTTTCCACCGGGACAGGGGGCGCGGGGGGCTACACCTTC. Translated, it gives CASSLSTGTGGAGGYTF.

This clonotype was seen more than once but under ten times. The chain employs TRBV19 and TRBJ2-5; 9 nucleotides line up with TRBD1. V dropped 10 bases and J dropped 1; count of bases not matched to a gene: 7. Looked up from germline, CDR1 is LNHDA and CDR2 is SQIVND (reference sequence). This CDR3 is built from 14 residues. The CDR3: CATTGGSPQETQYF. The CDR3 DNA reads as TGTGCCACCACAGGGGGCTCACCCCAAGAGACCCAGTACTTC.

The chain couples TRBV10-3 to TRBJ1-1, with D unresolved. Trimming took off 3 bases at V and 1 base at J, with 6 bases between the two ends. CDR3 size: 13 residues. Looked up from germline, CDR1 is ENHRY and CDR2 is SYGVKD. CDR3 sequence (DNA): TGTGCCATCAGTGACGGCCCGAACACTGAAGCTTTCTTT. Its protein product is CAISDGPNTEAFF.

The rearrangement links TRBV12-3 or TRBV12-4 to TRBJ2-7, with TRBD2 matching 8 bases. V lost 8 bases to trimming and J lost 2 bases; unmatched junction nucleotides: 5. The CDR3 runs to 13 residues. The CDR3 spells CASRGGAPYEQYF. CDR3 DNA sequence: TGTGCCAGCCGGGGGGGGGCTCCCTACGAGCAGTACTTC.

The chain couples TRBV11-2 to TRBJ1-6; TRBD1 matches 8 bases. The V segment lost 2 bases and the J segment 9 bases; nucleotides outside the gene matches: 9. This CDR3 is built from 16 residues. The germline V gene has CDR1 SGHAT and CDR2 FQNNGV. Here the CDR3 reads CASSLSPQGASSPLHF. Written as DNA, the CDR3 is TGTGCCAGCAGCTTAAGTCCTCAGGGGGCATCTTCACCCCTCCACTTT. The full variable domain, its missing parts supplied by reference TRBV11-2 and TRBJ1-6, is EAGVAQSPRYKIIEKRQSVAFWCNPISGHATLYWYQQILGQGPKLLIQFQNNGVVDDSQLPKDRFSAERLKGVDSTLKIQPAKLEDSAVYLCASSLSPQGASSPLHFGNGTRLTVT.

The V call is TRBV20-1, the J call TRBJ2-1; 8 bases are shared with TRBD2. This CDR3 spans 15 amino acids. Germline trimming cut 3 bases from V and 7 bases from J; bases unmatched to any gene: 11. From germline, CDR1 is DFQATT and CDR2 SNEGSKA (reference sequence). The CDR3 DNA is TGCAGTGCTAGGGAGCGGGGGCGATCTGGTAATGAGCAGTTCTTC. The encoded protein is CSARERGRSGNEQFF.

The V call is TRBV24-1, the J call TRBJ2-2; either TRBD1 or TRBD2 may fit D (5 bases each). V was trimmed by 4 bases and J by 3 bases, leaving 17 bases between them. Germline V gives CDR1 KGHDR, CDR2 SFDVKD. The CDR3 has 17 residues. As DNA, the CDR3 is TGTGCCACCAGTGACGGGGCGGTGACCCCTTACACCGGGGAGCTGTTTTTT. Protein sequence: CATSDGAVTPYTGELFF.

V is TRBV14 and J is TRBJ1-6; no definite D call. Trimming left V 4 bases short and J 10 bases short, with 8 bases between. CDR3 length: 12 amino acids. Germline V lookup: CDR1 SGHDN, CDR2 FVKESK. In DNA, the CDR3 is TGTGCCAGCAGCCCTCCTCTGTCACCCCTCCACTTT. Its translation: CASSPPLSPLHF.

V usage is TRBV7-9 and J usage is TRBJ2-2; D gene uncertain. Germline V CDR1 and CDR2: SEHNR, FQNEAQ (reference sequence). The CDR3 is 15 amino acids. Trimming took 3 bases from V and 1 from J, leaving 9 bases between them. The CDR3 DNA is TGTGCCAGCAGCTTTTTGCTCGGGAACACCGGGGAGCTGTTTTTT. This sequence encodes CASSFLLGNTGELFF.

J is TRBJ2-7 and V is TRBV5-4, with D possibly matching TRBD1 (7 bases). V was pared by 4 bases and J by 3 bases, with 23 bases between. The CDR3 has 17 residues. Germline assignment: CDR1 SGHNT and CDR2 YYREEE (reference sequence). The CDR3 sequence: CASSADRNQGGIYEQYF. For the CDR3, the DNA is TGTGCCAGCAGCGCGGACAGGAACCAAGGAGGGATCTACGAGCAGTACTTC. The full variable domain, completed using reference TRBV5-4 and TRBJ2-7, is ETGVTQSPTHLIKTRGQQVTLRCSSQSGHNTVSWYQQALGQGPQFIFQYYREEENGRGNFPPRFSGLQFPNYSSELNVNALELDDSALYLCASSADRNQGGIYEQYFGPGTRLTVT.